This T cell receptor (beta chain) was documented in a study of beta chain features in type 1 diabetes. Findings and caveats of the study: Researchers report that Type 1 diabetes patients had moderately but significantly shorter TCRB CDR3s across all four CD4+ subsets.

The sequenced template was cDNA made from the entire isolated RNA. Using immunoSEQ multiplex PCR, the repertoire was profiled, and TCRdb retains in-frame clones only, with some absent. Among about 290,000 clones listed, around 7.3% were seen once. This clone was observed at least ten times. The antigen remains unidentified. This TCR derives from a young woman in good health. Source material: central memory CD4+ T cells from blood.

CDR3 sequence reads: CASSLGNWASTDTQYF. CDR3 bases: TGTGCCAGCAGCTTAGGTAACTGGGCTAGCACAGATACGCAGTATTTT. J is TRBJ2-3 and V is TRBV7-2; D is unclear. This CDR3 contains 16 residues. Germline assignment: CDR1 SGHTA and CDR2 FQGNSA. The ends were cut back, 1 base at V and 0 bases at J, with 11 bases in the middle.